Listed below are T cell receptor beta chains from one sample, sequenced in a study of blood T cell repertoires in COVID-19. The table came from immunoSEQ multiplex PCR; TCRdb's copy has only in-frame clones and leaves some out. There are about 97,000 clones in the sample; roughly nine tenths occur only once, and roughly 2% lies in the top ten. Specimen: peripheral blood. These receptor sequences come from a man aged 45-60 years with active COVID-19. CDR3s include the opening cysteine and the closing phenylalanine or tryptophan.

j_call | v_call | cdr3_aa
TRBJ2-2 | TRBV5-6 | CASSLPASGGPNTGELFF
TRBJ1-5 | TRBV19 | CASSMESGVKGPQHF
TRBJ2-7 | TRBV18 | CASSQDRVAYEQYF
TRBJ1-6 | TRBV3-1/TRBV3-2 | CASSQGGGSLNSPLHF
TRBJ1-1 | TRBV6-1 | CASSALRKGGQGGTEAFF
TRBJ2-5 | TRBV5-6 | CASSLSGTQYF
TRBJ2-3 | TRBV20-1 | CSASSQVTDTQYF
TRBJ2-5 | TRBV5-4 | CASSPRLGGRETQYF
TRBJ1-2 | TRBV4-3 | CASSQDEGAVGYTF
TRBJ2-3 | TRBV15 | CATSALGGRVDTQYF
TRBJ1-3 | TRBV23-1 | CASRYKQGAGNTIYF
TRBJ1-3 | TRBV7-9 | CASRLGNTIYF
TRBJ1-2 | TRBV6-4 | CASSQKGASDGYTF
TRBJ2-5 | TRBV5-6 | CASRRQKETQYF
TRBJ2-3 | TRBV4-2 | CASSQGGGTSQDTQYF
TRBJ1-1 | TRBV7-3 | CASSLTRDTEAFF
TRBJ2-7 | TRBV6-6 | CASTGRTYEQYF
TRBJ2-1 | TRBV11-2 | CASSPGTPNEQFF
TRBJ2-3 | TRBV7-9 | CASSSNRQVERRYF
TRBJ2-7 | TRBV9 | CASSRTSGYEQYF
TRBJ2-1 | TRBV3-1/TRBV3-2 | CASSPPTSGRPGQFF
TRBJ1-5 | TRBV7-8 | CASSFRGRNSNQPQHF
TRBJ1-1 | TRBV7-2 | CASSLAGQVNTEAFF
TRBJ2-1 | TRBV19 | CASRTRDRFNNEQFF
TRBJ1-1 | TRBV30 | CAWSDRGDTEAFF
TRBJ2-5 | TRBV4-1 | CASSQDPQAETQYF
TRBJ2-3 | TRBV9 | CASSPPGGATDTQYF
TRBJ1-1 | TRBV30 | CALTQGAWTEAFF
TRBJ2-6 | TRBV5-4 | CASSGMEASGANVLTF
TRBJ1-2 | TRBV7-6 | CASSQRGGGRLTNYGYTF
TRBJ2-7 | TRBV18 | CASSPGTGYYEQYF
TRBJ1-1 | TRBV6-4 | CASSDSGGGTEAFF
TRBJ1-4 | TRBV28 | CASSKTGKAANEKLFF
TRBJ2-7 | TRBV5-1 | CASSLQGEISYEQYF
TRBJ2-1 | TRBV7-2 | CASSTQSGAAYNEQFF
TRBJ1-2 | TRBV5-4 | CASSSGQASYGYTF
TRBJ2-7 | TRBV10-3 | CAIGWAGGYEQYF
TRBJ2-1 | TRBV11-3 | CASSIGQGLGNEQFF
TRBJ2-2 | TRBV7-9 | CASRAGGANTGELFF
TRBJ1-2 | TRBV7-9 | CASTRDRGVYGYTF
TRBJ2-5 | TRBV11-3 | CASSMGAIGETQYF
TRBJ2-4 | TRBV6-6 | CASSTRTSGANIQYF
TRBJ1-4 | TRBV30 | CAWSVRRGKTNEKLFF
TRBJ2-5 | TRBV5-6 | CASSWSQETQYF
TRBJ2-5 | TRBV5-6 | CASSRVETQYF
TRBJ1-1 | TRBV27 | CASTASDRVDRSEAFF
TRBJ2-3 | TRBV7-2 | CASSLTTGGAADTQYF
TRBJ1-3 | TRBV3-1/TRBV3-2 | CASSFGDTIYF